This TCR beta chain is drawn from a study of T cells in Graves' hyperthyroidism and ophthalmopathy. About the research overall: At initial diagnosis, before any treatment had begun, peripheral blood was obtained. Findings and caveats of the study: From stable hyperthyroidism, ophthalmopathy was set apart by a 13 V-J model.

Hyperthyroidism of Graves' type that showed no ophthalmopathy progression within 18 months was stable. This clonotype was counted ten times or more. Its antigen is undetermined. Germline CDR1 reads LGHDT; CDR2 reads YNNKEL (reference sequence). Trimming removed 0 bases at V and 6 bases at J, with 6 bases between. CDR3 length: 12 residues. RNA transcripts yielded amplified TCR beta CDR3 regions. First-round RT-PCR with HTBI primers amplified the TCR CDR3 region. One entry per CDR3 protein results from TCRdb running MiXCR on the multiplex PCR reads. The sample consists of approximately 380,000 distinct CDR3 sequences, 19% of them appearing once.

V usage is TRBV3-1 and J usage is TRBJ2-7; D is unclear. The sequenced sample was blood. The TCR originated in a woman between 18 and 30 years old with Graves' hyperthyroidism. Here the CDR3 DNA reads TGTGCCAGCAGCCAAGAGATGGGCGAGCAGTACTTC. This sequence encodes CASSQEMGEQYF.